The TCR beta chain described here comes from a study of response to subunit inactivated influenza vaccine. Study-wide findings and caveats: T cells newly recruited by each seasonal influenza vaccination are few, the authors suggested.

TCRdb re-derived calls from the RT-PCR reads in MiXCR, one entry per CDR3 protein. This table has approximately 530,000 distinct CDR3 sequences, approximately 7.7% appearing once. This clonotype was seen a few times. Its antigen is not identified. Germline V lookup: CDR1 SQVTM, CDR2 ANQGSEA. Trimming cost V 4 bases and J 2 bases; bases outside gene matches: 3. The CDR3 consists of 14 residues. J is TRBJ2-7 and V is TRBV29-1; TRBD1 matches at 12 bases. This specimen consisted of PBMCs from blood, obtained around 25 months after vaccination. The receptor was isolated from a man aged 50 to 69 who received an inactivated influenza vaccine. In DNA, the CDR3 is TGCAGCGTTGGGGACAGGGGGCTCGCCTACGAGCAGTACTTC. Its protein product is CSVGDRGLAYEQYF.